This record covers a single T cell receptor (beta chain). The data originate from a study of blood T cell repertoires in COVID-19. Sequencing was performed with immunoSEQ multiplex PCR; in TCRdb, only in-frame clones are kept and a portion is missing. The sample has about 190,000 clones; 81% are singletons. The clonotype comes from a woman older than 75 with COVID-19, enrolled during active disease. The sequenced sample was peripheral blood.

The CDR3 coding sequence is TGTGCCAGCAGTCGACAGGGGGACTATGGCTACACCTTC. Translated: CASSRQGDYGYTF. V usage is TRBV6-5 and J usage is TRBJ1-2; 9 nucleotides align to TRBD1. The CDR3 contains 13 residues. Germline V gives CDR1 MNHEY, CDR2 SVGAGI. The V segment lost 5 bases and the J segment 3 bases; nucleotides outside the gene matches: 1.